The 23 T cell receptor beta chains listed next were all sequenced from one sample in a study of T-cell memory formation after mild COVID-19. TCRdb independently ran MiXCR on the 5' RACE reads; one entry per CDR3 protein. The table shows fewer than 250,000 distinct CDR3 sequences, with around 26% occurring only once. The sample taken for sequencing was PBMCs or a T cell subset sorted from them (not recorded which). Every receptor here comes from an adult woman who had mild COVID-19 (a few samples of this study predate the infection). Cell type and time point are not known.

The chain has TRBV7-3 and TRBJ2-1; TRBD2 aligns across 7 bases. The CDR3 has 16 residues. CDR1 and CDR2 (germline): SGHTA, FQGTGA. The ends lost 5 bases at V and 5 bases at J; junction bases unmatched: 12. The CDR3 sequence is CASSIEGGARNNEQFF. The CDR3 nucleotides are TGTGCCAGCAGCATAGAGGGAGGGGCCCGGAACAATGAGCAGTTCTTC.

CDR3 protein: CASSPLGTDPDTQYF. CDR3 nucleotides: TGTGCCAGCTCACCGCTCGGGACAGACCCAGATACGCAGTATTTT. The chain recombines TRBV18 with TRBJ2-3; 7 bases are shared with TRBD1. V shed 3 bases, J shed 4 bases, and the junction held 7 bases outside the gene matches. The CDR3 is 15 amino acids. Germline V gene data show CDR1 as KGHSH and CDR2 as LQKENI.

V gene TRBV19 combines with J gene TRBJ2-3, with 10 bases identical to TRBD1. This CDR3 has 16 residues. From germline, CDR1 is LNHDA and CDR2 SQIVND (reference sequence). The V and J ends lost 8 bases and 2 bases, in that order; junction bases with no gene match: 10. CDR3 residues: CASSSRGTGDTDTQYF. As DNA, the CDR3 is TGTGCCAGTTCCTCACGAGGGACAGGGGACACAGATACGCAGTATTTT.

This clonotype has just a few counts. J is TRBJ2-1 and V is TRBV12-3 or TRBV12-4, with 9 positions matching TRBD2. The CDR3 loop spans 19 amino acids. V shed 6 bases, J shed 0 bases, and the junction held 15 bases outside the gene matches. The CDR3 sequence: CASRPGASGDPSSYNEQFF. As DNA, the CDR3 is TGTGCCAGCAGACCCGGTGCTAGCGGGGACCCAAGCTCCTACAATGAGCAGTTCTTC.

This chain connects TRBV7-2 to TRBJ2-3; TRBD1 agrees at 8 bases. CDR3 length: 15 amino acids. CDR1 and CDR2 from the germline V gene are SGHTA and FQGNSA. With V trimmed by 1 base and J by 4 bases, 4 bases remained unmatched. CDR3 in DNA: TGTGCCAGCAGCTTAGAGCTCAGGGGGCCAGATACGCAGTATTTT. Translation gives CASSLELRGPDTQYF. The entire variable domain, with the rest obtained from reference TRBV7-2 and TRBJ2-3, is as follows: GAGVSQSPSNKVTEKGKDVELRCDPISGHTALYWYRQSLGQGLEFLIYFQGNSAPDKSGLPSDRFSAERTGGSVSTLTIQRTQQEDSAVYLCASSLELRGPDTQYFGPGTRLTVL.

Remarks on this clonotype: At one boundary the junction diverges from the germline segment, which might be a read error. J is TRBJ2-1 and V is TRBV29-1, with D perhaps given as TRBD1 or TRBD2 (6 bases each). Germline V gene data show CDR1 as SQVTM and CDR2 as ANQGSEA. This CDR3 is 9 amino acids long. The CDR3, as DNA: TGCAGCGTTGACGGGGGCCCTTACTTC. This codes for CSVDGGPYF.

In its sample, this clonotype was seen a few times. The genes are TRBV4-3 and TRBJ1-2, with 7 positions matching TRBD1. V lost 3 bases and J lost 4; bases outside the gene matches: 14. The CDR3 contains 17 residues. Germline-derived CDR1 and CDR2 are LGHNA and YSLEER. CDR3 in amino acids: CASSQDSTGANLYGYTF. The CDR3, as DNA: TGCGCCAGCAGCCAGGATTCCACAGGGGCTAACCTCTATGGCTACACCTTC.

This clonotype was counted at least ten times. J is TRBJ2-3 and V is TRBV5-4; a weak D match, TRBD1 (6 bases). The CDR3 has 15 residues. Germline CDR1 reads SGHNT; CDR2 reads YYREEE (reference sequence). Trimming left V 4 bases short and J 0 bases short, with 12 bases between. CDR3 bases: TGTGCCAGCAGCAGAGGGGGTCTTAGCACAGATACGCAGTATTTT. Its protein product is CASSRGGLSTDTQYF.

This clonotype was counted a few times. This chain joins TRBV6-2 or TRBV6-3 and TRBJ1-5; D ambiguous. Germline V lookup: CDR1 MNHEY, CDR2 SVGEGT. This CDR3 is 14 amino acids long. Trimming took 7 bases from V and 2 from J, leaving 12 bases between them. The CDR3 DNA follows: TGTGCCAGCACCATCTGGGGTGGCAATCAGCCCCAGCATTTT. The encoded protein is CASTIWGGNQPQHF.

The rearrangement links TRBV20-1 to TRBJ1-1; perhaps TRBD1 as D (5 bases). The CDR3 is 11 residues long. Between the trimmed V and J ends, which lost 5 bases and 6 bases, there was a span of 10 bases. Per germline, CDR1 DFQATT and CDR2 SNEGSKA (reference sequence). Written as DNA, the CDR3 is TGCAGTGCTGTCACAGGACCTGAAGCTTTCTTT. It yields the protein CSAVTGPEAFF.

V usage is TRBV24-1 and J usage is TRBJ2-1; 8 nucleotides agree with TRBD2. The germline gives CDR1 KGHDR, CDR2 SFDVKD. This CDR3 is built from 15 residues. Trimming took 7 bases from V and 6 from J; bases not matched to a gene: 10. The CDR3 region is CATSSAGDPLNEQFF. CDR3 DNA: TGTGCCACCAGCTCAGCGGGAGACCCACTCAATGAGCAGTTCTTC.

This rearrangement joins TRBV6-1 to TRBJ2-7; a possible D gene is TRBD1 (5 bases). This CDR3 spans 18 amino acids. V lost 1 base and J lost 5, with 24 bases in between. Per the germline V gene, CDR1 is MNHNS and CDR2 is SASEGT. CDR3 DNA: TGTGCCAGCAGTGAAGTTGGGCCCTCCAGGGTTCACTGGGACGAGCAGTACTTC. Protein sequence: CASSEVGPSRVHWDEQYF.

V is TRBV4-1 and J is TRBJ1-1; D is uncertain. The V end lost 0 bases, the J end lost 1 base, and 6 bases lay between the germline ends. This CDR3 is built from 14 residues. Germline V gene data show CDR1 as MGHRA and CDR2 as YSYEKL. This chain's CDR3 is CASSQDRANTEAFF. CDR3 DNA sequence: TGCGCCAGCAGCCAAGACAGAGCGAACACTGAAGCTTTCTTT.

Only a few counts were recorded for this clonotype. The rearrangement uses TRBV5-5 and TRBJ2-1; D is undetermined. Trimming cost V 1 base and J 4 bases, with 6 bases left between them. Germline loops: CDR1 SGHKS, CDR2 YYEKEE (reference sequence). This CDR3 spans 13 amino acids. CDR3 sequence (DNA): TGTGCCAGCAGCTTGACCCAGTACAATGAGCAGTTCTTC. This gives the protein CASSLTQYNEQFF.

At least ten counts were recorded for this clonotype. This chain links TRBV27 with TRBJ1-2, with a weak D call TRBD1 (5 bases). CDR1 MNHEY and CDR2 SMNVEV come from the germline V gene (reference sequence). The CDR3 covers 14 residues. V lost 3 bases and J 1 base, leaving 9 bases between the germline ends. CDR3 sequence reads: CASSFRGYNYGYTF. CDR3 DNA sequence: TGTGCCAGCAGTTTCCGGGGCTATAACTATGGCTACACCTTC.

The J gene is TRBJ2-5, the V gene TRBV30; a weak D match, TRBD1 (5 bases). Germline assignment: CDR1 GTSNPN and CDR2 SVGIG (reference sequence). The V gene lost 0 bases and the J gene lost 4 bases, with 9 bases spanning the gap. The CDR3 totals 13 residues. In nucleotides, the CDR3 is TGTGCCTGGAGTGTACAGGTCAGAGAGACCCAGTACTTC. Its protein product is CAWSVQVRETQYF.

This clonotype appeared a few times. Here the CDR3 reads CASSPLGLAGAEQFF. The CDR3 DNA reads TGTGCCAGCAGTCCCCTAGGACTAGCGGGAGCTGAGCAGTTCTTC. This rearrangement joins TRBV6-2 or TRBV6-3 to TRBJ2-1; 13 bases agree with TRBD2. V gave up 5 bases and J gave up 9 bases; unmatched junction bases: 7. CDR3 length equals 15 residues. The germline V gene encodes CDR1 MNHEY and CDR2 SVGEGT.

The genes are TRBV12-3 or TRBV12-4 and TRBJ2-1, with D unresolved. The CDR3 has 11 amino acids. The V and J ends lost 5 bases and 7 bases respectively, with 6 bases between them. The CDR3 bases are TGTGCCAGCAGTCCCGCGAATGAGCAGTTCTTC. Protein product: CASSPANEQFF.

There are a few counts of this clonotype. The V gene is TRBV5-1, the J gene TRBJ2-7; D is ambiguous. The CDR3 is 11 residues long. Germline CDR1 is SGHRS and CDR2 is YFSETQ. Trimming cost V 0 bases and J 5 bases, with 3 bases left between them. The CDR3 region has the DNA TGCGCCAGCAGCTTGGACGACGAGCAGTACTTC. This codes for CASSLDDEQYF.

The CDR3 nucleotides are TGTGCCAGCAGATCGCAGGGGAATAGCAATCAGCCCCAGCATTTT. Translation gives CASRSQGNSNQPQHF. The rearrangement joins TRBV6-1 to TRBJ1-5; a weak D match, TRBD1 (6 bases). This CDR3 spans 15 amino acids. V was cut by 6 bases and J by 0 bases, with 12 bases left in between. Germline lookup yields CDR1 MNHNS and CDR2 SASEGT.

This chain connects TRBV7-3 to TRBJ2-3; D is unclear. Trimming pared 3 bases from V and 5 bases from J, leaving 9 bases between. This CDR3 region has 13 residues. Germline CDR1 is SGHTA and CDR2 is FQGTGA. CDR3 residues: CASSFISGDTQYF. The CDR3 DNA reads TGTGCCAGCAGCTTCATCTCGGGAGATACGCAGTATTTT. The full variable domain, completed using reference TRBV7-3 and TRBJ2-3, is GAGVSQTPSNKVTEKGKYVELRCDPISGHTALYWYRQSLGQGPEFLIYFQGTGAADDSGLPNDRFFAVRPEGSVSTLKIQRTERGDSAVYLCASSFISGDTQYFGPGTRLTVL.

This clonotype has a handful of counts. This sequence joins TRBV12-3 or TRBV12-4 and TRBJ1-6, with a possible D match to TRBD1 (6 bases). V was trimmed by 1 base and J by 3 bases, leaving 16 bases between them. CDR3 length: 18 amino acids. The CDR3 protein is CASSLVRGGAIYNSPLHF. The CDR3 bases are TGTGCCAGCAGTTTAGTCCGAGGGGGGGCCATCTATAATTCACCCCTCCACTTT.

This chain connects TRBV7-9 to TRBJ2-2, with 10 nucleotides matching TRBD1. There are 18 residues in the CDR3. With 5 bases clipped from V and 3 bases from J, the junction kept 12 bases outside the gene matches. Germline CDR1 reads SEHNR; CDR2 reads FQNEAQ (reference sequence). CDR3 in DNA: TGTGCCAGCAGCGCAGGGACAGGGGTCCGCGGTTACACCGGGGAGCTGTTTTTT. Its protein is CASSAGTGVRGYTGELFF.